This T cell receptor (beta chain) was recovered during a study of shared clonotypes between healthy human individuals. Regarding the study as a whole: Against clonotypes common to all four donors, non-shared ones had lower generation probabilities. Generally, naive subsets came out with larger estimated richness than memory subsets.

About this clone itself: Its antigen is unknown.

V lost 5 bases and J 1 base, leaving 14 bases between the germline ends. Germline assignment: CDR1 MDHEN and CDR2 SYDVKM. The CDR3 loop spans 15 amino acids. Sequencing was performed with immunoSEQ multiplex PCR; in TCRdb, only in-frame clones are kept and a portion is missing. This table holds roughly 2,300,000 clones, around 90% found once. The chain has TRBV28 and TRBJ2-5, with D hard to call. The sequence came from a man between 18 and 29 years old in good health. Some clones in this sample may be carry-over from other donors' samples. What was sequenced was naive CD4+ T cells from PBMCs. Regarding subset: CD45RA+ positively selected. CDR3 nucleotides: TGTGCCAGCAGTCCCATAGCCGGCGCCCAAGAGACCCAGTACTTC. Its translation: CASSPIAGAQETQYF.